These 6 T cell receptor beta chains originate from one sample sequenced in a study of T cell responses to AZD1222 COVID-19 vaccine. Sequencing used immunoSEQ multiplex PCR; TCRdb keeps in-frame clones, though not all of them. The sample consists of about 140,000 clones, 75% to 90% of them appearing once. The sample in question was peripheral blood, obtained on day 0 of AZD1222 vaccination. These receptors all stem from an adult in good health.

The genes are TRBV29-1 and TRBJ1-2; D is unclear. CDR1 and CDR2 (germline): SQVTM, ANQGSEA. Trimming took off 2 bases at V and 3 bases at J, with 7 bases between the two ends. CDR3 length: 12 amino acids. In nucleotides, the CDR3 is TGCAGCGTTGAACTCAGGCACTATGGCTACACCTTC. Translating gives CSVELRHYGYTF.

This clone was seen only a few times. The chain has TRBV11-2 and TRBJ2-2, with D uncertain. V lost 4 bases, J lost 0 bases, and 6 bases lay in between. The germline CDR1 and CDR2 sequences are SGHAT and FQNNGV. This CDR3 region has 14 residues. CDR3 protein: CASSSSANTGELFF. The DNA for the CDR3 is TGTGCCAGCAGCTCCTCTGCGAACACCGGGGAGCTGTTTTTT.

The chain joins TRBV3-1 (or the pseudogene TRBV3-2) to TRBJ1-6, with TRBD1 identical over 8 bases. Germline loops: CDR1 LGHDT, CDR2 YNNKEL (reference sequence). The trim removed 5 bases at V and 7 bases at J, leaving 7 bases unmatched. The CDR3 is made up of 15 amino acids. The CDR3 DNA sequence: TGTGCCAGCAGCAACCGGGACAGGCGAAATTCACCCCTCCACTTT. Residues: CASSNRDRRNSPLHF.

V and J are TRBV3-1 (or the pseudogene TRBV3-2) and TRBJ1-1; D not resolved. Per germline, CDR1 LGHDT and CDR2 YNNKEL (reference sequence). The CDR3 consists of 14 residues. The V gene lost 6 bases and the J gene lost 5 bases, with 16 bases spanning the gap. The CDR3 DNA reads TGTGCCAGCAGACCATCGGGATCGGTGACTGAAGCTTTCTTT. This sequence encodes CASRPSGSVTEAFF.

This clone came up once. V is TRBV12-5 and J is TRBJ2-3; D is perhaps TRBD1 (6 bases). The ends were cut back, 4 bases at V and 1 base at J, with 12 bases in the middle. Germline assignment: CDR1 LGHNT and CDR2 FRNRAP. This CDR3 region has 15 residues. The DNA of the CDR3 is TGTGCTAGTGGTTCGGGGACATCTGGCACAGATACGCAGTATTTT. It encodes CASGSGTSGTDTQYF. Combining the CDR3 with reference TRBV12-5 and TRBJ2-3 gives the whole variable domain DARVTQTPRHKVTEMGQEVTMRCQPILGHNTVFWYRQTMMQGLELLAYFRNRAPLDDSGMPKDRFSAEMPDATLATLKIQPSEPRDSAVYFCASGSGTSGTDTQYFGPGTRLTVL.

The chain employs TRBV28 and TRBJ2-3; D gene ambiguous. This CDR3 comprises 15 residues. Germline loops: CDR1 MDHEN, CDR2 SYDVKM. Trimming shortened V by 2 bases and J by 2 bases, and 11 bases separated the two germline ends. This chain's CDR3 is CASSLESRNTDTQYF. The CDR3 DNA sequence: TGTGCCAGCAGTTTAGAGTCCAGGAACACAGATACGCAGTATTTT.